Shown below are 19 T cell receptor beta chains from a single sample sequenced in a study of T cell repertoires in cytomegalovirus infection. No antigen has been assigned to these receptors. TCRdb redid the calling of the reads with MiXCR, one entry per CDR3 protein. The table includes 700,000 to 950,000 distinct CDR3 sequences, approximately 30% detected once. Sequencing used cultured CD8+ T cells from PBMCs, obtained from culture after CMV antigen stimulation. The receptor set was obtained from a human donor in good health (CMV status not recorded). Some clones in this sample may be carry-over from other donors' samples.

The genes are TRBV4-1 and TRBJ1-2; D is unclear. The length of the CDR3 is 17 residues. Germline V gives CDR1 MGHRA, CDR2 YSYEKL. Trimming cost V 0 bases and J 4 bases, with 18 bases left between them. The CDR3 loop reads CASSQELARGDSYGYTF. The CDR3 DNA reads TGCGCCAGCAGCCAAGAGTTGGCCCGAGGAGATAGCTATGGCTACACCTTC.

The chain recombines TRBV15 with TRBJ1-1, with 8 bases fitting TRBD1. The CDR3 is 19 residues long. Trimming took 5 bases from V and 5 from J; bases not matched to a gene: 22. CDR1 LNHNV and CDR2 YYDKDF come from the germline V gene (reference sequence). CDR3 in DNA: TGTGCCACCAGCTCCCGACAGGGGCAACGAATGGCACGAGGAACTGAAGCTTTCTTT. The encoded protein is CATSSRQGQRMARGTEAFF.

V usage is TRBV7-9 and J usage is TRBJ2-1, with D perhaps given as TRBD1 or TRBD2 (5 bases each). Trimming left V 4 bases short and J 0 bases short, with 16 bases between. CDR1 SEHNR and CDR2 FQNEAQ come from the germline V gene (reference sequence). This CDR3 comprises 17 residues. The CDR3 reads CASSSSRGTSSYNEQFF. The DNA of the CDR3 is TGTGCCAGCAGCTCCAGCCGGGGCACCAGCTCCTACAATGAGCAGTTCTTC. Filled out from reference TRBV7-9 and TRBJ2-1, the complete variable domain reads DTGVSQNPRHKITKRGQNVTFRCDPISEHNRLYWYRQTLGQGPEFLTYFQNEAQLEKSRLLSDRFSAERPKGSFSTLEIQRTEQGDSAMYLCASSSSRGTSSYNEQFFGPGTRLTVL.

The chain has TRBV9 and TRBJ2-6; D is unresolved. Germline loops: CDR1 SGDLS, CDR2 YYNGEE. The CDR3 runs 14 residues. The V end was cut by 0 bases, the J end by 13 bases, with 14 bases between. The CDR3 nucleotides are TGTGCCAGCAGCGTAGACTTGGCGGCGAGGGTCCTGACTTTC. Translating it yields CASSVDLAARVLTF.

The chain is built from TRBV2 and TRBJ2-3; 7 positions match TRBD2. The CDR3 spans 17 residues. V shed 6 bases and J 2 bases; nucleotides not matched to a gene: 14. Germline loops: CDR1 SNHLY, CDR2 FYNNEI. CDR3 sequence reads: CASSLRGSSGFTDTQYF. The CDR3 DNA sequence: TGTGCCAGCAGCCTTCGGGGGTCTAGCGGATTCACAGATACGCAGTATTTT.

This clonotype was seen repeatedly, ten times or more. This sequence joins TRBV7-8 and TRBJ2-5, with D perhaps being TRBD1 or TRBD2 (5 bases each). V was pared by 0 bases and J by 5 bases, with 10 bases between. Germline V lookup: CDR1 SGHVS, CDR2 FQNEAQ. The CDR3 loop spans 14 amino acids. The CDR3 reads CASSLAGVGETQYF. Written as DNA, the CDR3 is TGTGCCAGCAGCTTAGCGGGGGTTGGGGAGACCCAGTACTTC.

The table lists this clonotype with many counts. The V call is TRBV12-3 or TRBV12-4, the J call TRBJ2-7; D remains unclear. V was cut by 5 bases and J by 2 bases, with 10 bases left in between. The CDR3 loop spans 13 amino acids. CDR3 in DNA: TGTGCCAGCAGTGAGGACGGGCCCTACGAGCAGTACTTC. Its protein is CASSEDGPYEQYF.

The rearrangement uses TRBV20-1 and TRBJ1-2, with D maybe TRBD1 (6 bases). There are 14 residues in the CDR3. Germline V gene lookup returns CDR1 DFQATT and CDR2 SNEGSKA (reference sequence). Trimming left V 1 base short and J 6 bases short, with 15 bases between. This CDR3 is CSARVPVGGDGYTF. In DNA, the CDR3 is TGCAGTGCTAGAGTCCCCGTCGGGGGCGATGGCTACACCTTC.

Only a few counts were recorded for this clonotype. The chain employs TRBV2 and TRBJ2-1; D is possibly TRBD2 (5 bases). CDR1 is SNHLY and CDR2 is FYNNEI in the germline V gene. The V end lost 5 bases, the J end lost 0 bases, and 11 bases lay between the germline ends. The CDR3 is 15 amino acids. The CDR3 DNA is TGTGCCAGCAGTCGAGCGGCGAGCTCCTACAATGAGCAGTTCTTC. Translating gives CASSRAASSYNEQFF. The whole variable domain, filled in from reference TRBV2 and TRBJ2-1, reads EPEVTQTPSHQVTQMGQEVILRCVPISNHLYFYWYRQILGQKVEFLVSFYNNEISEKSEIFDDQFSVERPDGSNFTLKIRSTKLEDSAMYFCASSRAASSYNEQFFGPGTRLTVL.

This clonotype showed up just a few times. The chain links TRBV7-2 to TRBJ2-7; the match to TRBD2 covers 11 bases. This CDR3 contains 17 residues. Trimming cost V 1 base and J 1 base; bases outside gene matches: 6. From germline, CDR1 is SGHTA and CDR2 FQGNSA. The CDR3 nucleotides read TGTGCCAGCAGCTTAGTACTAGCGGGGGCTGGTTCCTACGAGCAGTACTTC. Amino acids: CASSLVLAGAGSYEQYF.

This rearrangement joins TRBV2 to TRBJ1-1, with a weak D call TRBD1 (6 bases). CDR3 length equals 11 residues. The ends were cut back, 9 bases at V and 5 bases at J, with 10 bases in the middle. Germline CDR1 reads SNHLY; CDR2 reads FYNNEI. CDR3 coding DNA: TGTGCCAGACAGGGAAGGACTGAAGCTTTCTTT. Encoded protein: CARQGRTEAFF.

This clonotype was counted a few times. The CDR3 DNA reads TGCAGCGTTGAAGTACTCGACCTCACCTACAATGAGCAGTTCTTC. Encoded protein: CSVEVLDLTYNEQFF. The rearrangement links TRBV29-1 to TRBJ2-1; no clear D. This CDR3 has 15 residues. Germline assignment: CDR1 SQVTM and CDR2 ANQGSEA. V was trimmed by 1 base and J by 2 bases, leaving 12 bases between them.

This clonotype was counted only a few times. The rearrangement uses TRBV6-2 or TRBV6-3 and TRBJ1-1; D unresolved. V lost 0 bases and J lost 2, with 10 bases in between. The CDR3 runs to 15 residues. Per germline, CDR1 MNHEY and CDR2 SVGEGT. CDR3 in DNA: TGTGCCAGCAGTTACTCACCCCCGATAAACACTGAAGCTTTCTTT. It yields the protein CASSYSPPINTEAFF.

The sample holds a few counts of this clonotype. The rearrangement joins TRBV24-1 to TRBJ2-1, with 9 bases matching TRBD2. CDR3 size: 16 residues. Germline V gene data show CDR1 as KGHDR and CDR2 as SFDVKD. The V segment lost 4 bases and the J segment 7 bases; nucleotides outside the gene matches: 10. CDR3 loop: CATSDLSGGNENEQFF. For the CDR3, the DNA is TGTGCCACCAGTGACCTTAGCGGGGGCAACGAGAATGAGCAGTTCTTC.

A note on this clonotype: This could be a read error, since a much larger clone is one nucleotide away. The rearrangement uses TRBV7-6 and TRBJ2-7; weak D call: TRBD1 (5 bases). The CDR3 covers 14 residues. Per germline, CDR1 SGHVS and CDR2 FNYEAQ. The CDR3: CASSSRTTPYEHYF. In nucleotides, the CDR3 is TGTGCCAGCAGCTCGAGGACAACTCCCTACGAGCATTACTTC.

Of note for this clonotype: A much larger clone differs by one base, so this may be a read error. V is TRBV7-9 and J is TRBJ2-5; perhaps D is TRBD1 or TRBD2 (5 bases each). The CDR3 extends over 13 amino acids. Germline loops: CDR1 SEHNR, CDR2 FQNEAQ (reference sequence). V was pared by 4 bases and J by 5 bases, with 11 bases between. Written as DNA, the CDR3 is TGTGCCAGCAGCTACGAGGGGATGGAGACCCAGTACTTC. Translated, it gives CASSYEGMETQYF. The full variable domain, its missing parts supplied by reference TRBV7-9 and TRBJ2-5, is DTGVSQNPRHKITKRGQNVTFRCDPISEHNRLYWYRQTLGQGPEFLTYFQNEAQLEKSRLLSDRFSAERPKGSFSTLEIQRTEQGDSAMYLCASSYEGMETQYFGPGTRLLVL.

The genes are TRBV27 and TRBJ2-1; 16 nucleotides align to TRBD2. Germline V lookup: CDR1 MNHEY, CDR2 SMNVEV (reference sequence). This CDR3 has 19 residues. V was clipped by 5 bases and J by 8 bases; unmatched bases: 15. The chain's CDR3 is CASSPGTSGGDELRDEQFF. CDR3 DNA sequence: TGTGCCAGCAGTCCGGGGACTAGCGGGGGGGATGAGCTCAGGGATGAGCAGTTCTTC.

This clonotype was seen more than once but under ten times. The chain employs TRBV12-3 or TRBV12-4 and TRBJ2-1, with 8 bases identical to TRBD2. This CDR3 region has 15 residues. With 5 bases clipped from V and 4 bases from J, the junction kept 7 bases outside the gene matches. The CDR3 loop is CASSTLAGLYNEQFF. As DNA, the CDR3 is TGTGCCAGCAGTACGCTAGCGGGTCTGTACAATGAGCAGTTCTTC.

This clonotype has only a few counts. The chain couples TRBV6-5 to TRBJ1-1, with D uncertain. Trimming cost V 8 bases and J 7 bases, with 11 bases left between them. This CDR3 has 11 amino acids. Looked up from germline, CDR1 is MNHEY and CDR2 is SVGAGI. The CDR3 protein is CASRLGGEAFF. For the CDR3, the DNA is TGTGCCAGCCGGTTGGGCGGTGAAGCTTTCTTT.